Each of the 26 T cell receptor beta chains below was sequenced from the same sample in a study of T cell changes during pregnancy in multiple sclerosis. Measured with immunoSEQ multiplex PCR; TCRdb has only the in-frame clones, and not every one. The top ten hold 3% to 4% of the sample, which has roughly 83,000 clones, around 93% seen once. Sequenced material: PBMCs, taken in the first trimester of pregnancy. Receptors originate from a female donor in good health, serving as a control in a pregnancy study. Some clones in this sample may be carry-over from other donors' samples.

The V call is TRBV4-1, the J call TRBJ1-2, with TRBD1 as a possible D gene (5 bases). Between the trimmed V and J ends, which lost 1 base and 1 base, there was a span of 13 bases. CDR1 is MGHRA and CDR2 is YSYEKL in the germline V gene. The CDR3 length is 16 residues. CDR3 nucleotides: TGCGCCAGCAGCCAAGCTGGGGCAGGGATTAACTATGGCTACACCTTC. As protein: CASSQAGAGINYGYTF.

This clone occurred once. CDR3 residues: CASRFGTANTGELFF. CDR3 nucleotides: TGTGCCAGCAGATTCGGGACAGCCAACACCGGGGAGCTGTTTTTT. J is TRBJ2-2 and V is TRBV7-2, with 7 bases aligning to TRBD1. The V segment lost 6 bases and the J segment 2 bases; nucleotides outside the gene matches: 6. Germline-derived CDR1 and CDR2 are SGHTA and FQGNSA. This CDR3 comprises 15 residues. The full variable domain, completed using reference TRBV7-2 and TRBJ2-2, is GAGVSQSPSNKVTEKGKDVELRCDPISGHTALYWYRQSLGQGLEFLIYFQGNSAPDKSGLPSDRFSAERTGGSVSTLTIQRTQQEDSAVYLCASRFGTANTGELFFGEGSRLTVL.

This clone was seen many times. The rearrangement links TRBV6-5 to TRBJ2-3; 10 bases are shared with TRBD1. In germline, CDR1 is MNHEY, CDR2 SVGAGI. The CDR3 extends over 15 amino acids. After removal of 0 bases from V and 4 bases from J, the junction contained 1 base not matched to a gene. CDR3 residues: CASSYSTGGADTQYF. CDR3 bases: TGTGCCAGCAGTTACTCGACAGGGGGCGCAGATACGCAGTATTTT.

The genes are TRBV28 and TRBJ1-2, with D uncertain. CDR1 MDHEN and CDR2 SYDVKM come from the germline V gene. The CDR3 has 13 amino acids. V lost 5 bases, J lost 4 bases, and 11 bases lay in between. The CDR3 sequence: CASSPQRSYGYTF. The CDR3 DNA reads as TGTGCCAGCAGTCCCCAGCGCAGCTATGGCTACACCTTC.

The chain combines TRBV10-3 with TRBJ2-3; 7 bases are shared with TRBD1. With 3 bases clipped from V and 2 bases from J, the junction kept 5 bases outside the gene matches. Germline V gene data show CDR1 as ENHRY and CDR2 as SYGVKD. The CDR3 runs to 15 residues. The CDR3 sequence is CAISERGPPTDTQYF. CDR3 DNA sequence: TGTGCCATCAGTGAAAGGGGGCCCCCCACAGATACGCAGTATTTT.

CDR3: CASSSHSGGTPYTQYF. In DNA form, the CDR3 reads TGTGCCAGCAGTTCGCACTCAGGGGGCACCCCGTATACGCAGTATTTT. The rearrangement links TRBV27 to TRBJ2-3; TRBD1 agrees at 8 bases. This CDR3 is built from 16 residues. CDR1 MNHEY and CDR2 SMNVEV come from the germline V gene (reference sequence). J was trimmed by 7 bases and V by 4 bases; bases with no gene match: 13.

The chain recombines TRBV7-6 with TRBJ2-7, with 7 bases that match TRBD2. The CDR3 has 13 amino acids. With 3 bases clipped from V and 6 bases from J, the junction kept 5 bases outside the gene matches. Germline-derived CDR1 and CDR2 are SGHVS and FNYEAQ. The CDR3 bases are TGTGCCAGCAGCTTGGGGAGGGAAACCGAGCAGTACTTC. Protein: CASSLGRETEQYF. The whole variable domain, remainder taken from reference TRBV7-6 and TRBJ2-7, is GAGVSQSPRYKVTKRGQDVALRCDPISGHVSLYWYRQALGQGPEFLTYFNYEAQQDKSGLPNDRFSAERPEGSISTLTIQRTEQRDSAMYRCASSLGRETEQYFGPGTRLTVT.

The J gene is TRBJ2-7, the V gene TRBV11-2; 11 positions agree with TRBD2. CDR3 length: 15 residues. Trimming removed 6 bases from V and 1 base from J; junction bases left unmatched: 5. Germline V gene data show CDR1 as SGHAT and CDR2 as FQNNGV. The CDR3 reads CASSPGTSGSYEQYF. CDR3 sequence (DNA): TGTGCCAGCAGTCCCGGGACTAGCGGTTCCTACGAGCAGTACTTC.

With respect to this clone: In the same sample, other DNA sequences code for this CDR3. The chain employs TRBV5-1 and TRBJ2-5, with D unclear. This CDR3 is 13 amino acids long. V was clipped by 7 bases and J by 3 bases, with 13 bases between them. The germline gives CDR1 SGHRS, CDR2 YFSETQ. The DNA of the CDR3 is TGCGCCAGCTCTCCGGGTCGAAAAGAGACCCAGTACTTC. The encoded protein is CASSPGRKETQYF.

J is TRBJ1-1 and V is TRBV5-1; 8 bases line up with TRBD1. Germline loops: CDR1 SGHRS, CDR2 YFSETQ. This CDR3 comprises 15 residues. Trimming removed 4 bases from V and 4 bases from J; junction bases left unmatched: 9. Here the CDR3 reads CASSPRTGPGTEAFF. The CDR3 DNA reads as TGCGCCAGCAGCCCTAGGACAGGGCCGGGCACTGAAGCTTTCTTT.

The chain carries TRBV11-3 and TRBJ2-1, with 8 bases that match TRBD2. The CDR3 runs 17 residues. Germline V gene sequence: CDR1 SGHNT, CDR2 YENEEA. The V and J ends lost 2 bases and 5 bases, in that order; junction bases with no gene match: 11. The chain's CDR3 is CASSLYGVAGLNNEQFF. The CDR3 DNA reads as TGTGCCAGCAGCTTATATGGGGTAGCGGGGCTTAACAATGAGCAGTTCTTC.

This clone came up once. V gene TRBV7-2 combines with J gene TRBJ2-1; maybe TRBD2 (6 bases). Germline CDR1 reads SGHTA; CDR2 reads FQGNSA. The CDR3 is 16 amino acids. V was shortened by 4 bases and J by 2 bases, with 15 bases between the two germline ends. The CDR3 loop reads CASSSLGAGTYNEQFF. For the CDR3, the DNA is TGTGCCAGCAGCTCCCTTGGAGCGGGCACCTACAATGAGCAGTTCTTC.

The chain couples TRBV19 to TRBJ2-3, with TRBD2 identical over 7 bases. The CDR3 covers 14 residues. Germline loops: CDR1 LNHDA, CDR2 SQIVND (reference sequence). V lost 5 bases, J lost 2 bases, and 4 bases stayed unmatched. The DNA for the CDR3 is TGTGCCAGTAGTTCAGCGGGACCCACAGATACGCAGTATTTT. This sequence encodes CASSSAGPTDTQYF. The full variable domain, its missing parts supplied by reference TRBV19 and TRBJ2-3, is DGGITQSPKYLFRKEGQNVTLSCEQNLNHDAMYWYRQDPGQGLRLIYYSQIVNDFQKGDIAEGYSVSREKKESFPLTVTSAQKNPTAFYLCASSSAGPTDTQYFGPGTRLTVL.

This chain connects TRBV30 to TRBJ1-2; 7 positions match TRBD1. Germline lookup yields CDR1 GTSNPN and CDR2 SVGIG (reference sequence). With 4 bases clipped from V and 2 bases from J, the junction kept 10 bases outside the gene matches. The CDR3 runs 15 residues. CDR3 sequence: CAWMWRWTGNYGYTF. The CDR3 DNA is TGTGCCTGGATGTGGAGGTGGACAGGAAACTATGGCTACACCTTC.

J is TRBJ2-5 and V is TRBV2; TRBD1 is a possible D gene (6 bases). The CDR3 consists of 15 residues. CDR1 and CDR2 (germline): SNHLY, FYNNEI. Trimming removed 6 bases at V and 2 bases at J, with 16 bases between. CDR3 residues: CASRSQGTVQETQYF. The CDR3 nucleotides are TGTGCCAGCAGGTCACAGGGCACGGTGCAAGAGACCCAGTACTTC.

This sequence joins TRBV2 and TRBJ2-5, with no clear D. From germline, CDR1 is SNHLY and CDR2 FYNNEI. CDR3 length equals 13 residues. Trimming left V 8 bases short and J 2 bases short, with 12 bases between. In DNA form, the CDR3 reads TGTGCCAGCCGATTACAGTTACAAGAGACCCAGTACTTC. It translates to CASRLQLQETQYF.

V is TRBV4-1 and J is TRBJ2-3; D remains unclear. CDR1 and CDR2 from the germline V gene are MGHRA and YSYEKL. The CDR3 consists of 16 residues. V lost 2 bases to trimming and J lost 0 bases, with 12 bases between them. The CDR3 DNA reads TGCGCCAGCAGCCAAACATATACCCGTAGCACAGATACGCAGTATTTT. This codes for CASSQTYTRSTDTQYF.

The rearrangement links TRBV5-1 to TRBJ2-2, with D tentatively TRBD2 (6 bases). The CDR3 consists of 15 residues. Trimming stripped 0 bases from V and 4 bases from J, with 10 bases between. CDR1 SGHRS and CDR2 YFSETQ come from the germline V gene. CDR3 DNA: TGCGCCAGCAGCTTGGGGACTATCTTCACCGGGGAGCTGTTTTTT. Protein product: CASSLGTIFTGELFF.

The chain carries TRBV7-9 and TRBJ2-1; weak D call: TRBD1 (6 bases). V was cut by 1 base and J by 5 bases, with 12 bases left in between. Per germline, CDR1 SEHNR and CDR2 FQNEAQ (reference sequence). The CDR3 contains 15 residues. The CDR3 region is CASSLGTGINNEQFF. In DNA, the CDR3 is TGTGCCAGCAGCTTAGGCACAGGGATTAACAATGAGCAGTTCTTC.

The chain couples TRBV27 to TRBJ1-1, with a possible D match to TRBD1 (5 bases). Germline V lookup: CDR1 MNHEY, CDR2 SMNVEV (reference sequence). This CDR3 has 18 residues. Trimming shortened V by 3 bases and J by 0 bases, and 20 bases separated the two germline ends. CDR3 sequence: CASSFLSGDLLLNTEAFF. In DNA form, the CDR3 reads TGTGCCAGCAGTTTCCTGTCGGGGGACCTCCTCTTGAACACTGAAGCTTTCTTT.

This clone came up once. The J gene is TRBJ1-1, the V gene TRBV4-3, with 7 bases identical to TRBD1. The CDR3 has 15 amino acids. CDR1 is LGHNA and CDR2 is YSLEER in the germline V gene. Unmatched junction bases numbered 6, after V lost 4 bases and J lost 1 base. Written as DNA, the CDR3 is TGCGCCAGCAGCCCCTCCGGGACAGCGAACACTGAAGCTTTCTTT. Its translation is CASSPSGTANTEAFF.

The chain uses TRBV7-2 and TRBJ1-4; D gene uncertain. Germline loops: CDR1 SGHTA, CDR2 FQGNSA. V lost 4 bases and J 8 bases, leaving 17 bases between the germline ends. CDR3 length equals 15 residues. The DNA of the CDR3 is TGTGCCAGCAGCTCCAGACAAGATTCAGAAGAAAAACTGTTTTTT. It is translated as CASSSRQDSEEKLFF.

V is TRBV11-2 and J is TRBJ2-7; TRBD1 matches 10 bases. Per the germline V gene, CDR1 is SGHAT and CDR2 is FQNNGV. The CDR3 is 15 amino acids. V shed 5 bases, J shed 3 bases, and the junction held 7 bases outside the gene matches. The DNA for the CDR3 is TGTGCCAGCAGCAAATTCCGGGACAGGGGCTACGAGCAGTACTTC. Translated, it gives CASSKFRDRGYEQYF.

The chain has TRBV28 and TRBJ1-4; a weak D match, TRBD1 (5 bases). Per germline, CDR1 MDHEN and CDR2 SYDVKM. The CDR3 sequence is 13 residues long. V dropped 7 bases and J dropped 8 bases, with 14 bases sitting between them. The CDR3: CASTRGGEEKLFF. The CDR3 DNA follows: TGTGCCAGCACCCGGGGGGGGGAGGAAAAACTGTTTTTT. Full variable domain (missing parts from reference TRBV28 and TRBJ1-4): DVKVTQSSRYLVKRTGEKVFLECVQDMDHENMFWYRQDPGLGLRLIYFSYDVKMKEKGDIPEGYSVSREKKERFSLILESASTNQTSMYLCASTRGGEEKLFFGSGTQLSVL.

The rearrangement joins TRBV4-1 to TRBJ2-5; 9 nucleotides agree with TRBD1. V was pared by 2 bases and J by 3 bases, with 4 bases of the junction left unmatched. CDR3 size: 15 residues. CDR1 MGHRA and CDR2 YSYEKL come from the germline V gene. CDR3 residues: CASSQWDREEETQYF. CDR3 coding DNA: TGCGCCAGCAGCCAATGGGACAGGGAGGAAGAGACCCAGTACTTC.

The chain joins TRBV28 to TRBJ1-2; 7 positions agree with TRBD1. The trim removed 6 bases at V and 8 bases at J, leaving 9 bases unmatched. The CDR3 totals 13 residues. Germline values: CDR1 MDHEN, CDR2 SYDVKM. The chain's CDR3 is CASSFMSGGGYTF. CDR3 sequence (DNA): TGTGCCAGCAGCTTCATGTCAGGGGGAGGCTACACCTTC.